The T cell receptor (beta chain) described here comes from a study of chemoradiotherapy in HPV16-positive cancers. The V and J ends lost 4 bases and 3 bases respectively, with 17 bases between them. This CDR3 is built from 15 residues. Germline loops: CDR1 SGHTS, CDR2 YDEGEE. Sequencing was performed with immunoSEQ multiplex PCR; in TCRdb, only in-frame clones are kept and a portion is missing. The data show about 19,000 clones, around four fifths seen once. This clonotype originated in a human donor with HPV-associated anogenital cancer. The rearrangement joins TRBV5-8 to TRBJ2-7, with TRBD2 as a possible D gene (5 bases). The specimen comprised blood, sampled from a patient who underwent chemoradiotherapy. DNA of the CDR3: TGTGCCAGCAGCCTCACCCAGGCTAGCTTCTACGAGCAGTACTTC. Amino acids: CASSLTQASFYEQYF.